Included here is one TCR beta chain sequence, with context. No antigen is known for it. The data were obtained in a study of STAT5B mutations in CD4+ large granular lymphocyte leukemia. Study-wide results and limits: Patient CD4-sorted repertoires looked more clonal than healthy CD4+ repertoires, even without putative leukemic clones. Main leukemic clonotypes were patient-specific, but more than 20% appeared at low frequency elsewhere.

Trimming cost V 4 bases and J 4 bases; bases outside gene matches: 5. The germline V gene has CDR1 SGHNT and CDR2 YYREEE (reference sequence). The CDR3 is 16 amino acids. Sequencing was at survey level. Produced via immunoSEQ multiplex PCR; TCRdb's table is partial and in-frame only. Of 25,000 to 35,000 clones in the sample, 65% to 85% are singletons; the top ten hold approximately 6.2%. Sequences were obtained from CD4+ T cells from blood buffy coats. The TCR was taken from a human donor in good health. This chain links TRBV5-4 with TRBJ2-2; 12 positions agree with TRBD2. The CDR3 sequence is CASSPGTSGSTGELFF. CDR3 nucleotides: TGTGCCAGCAGCCCCGGGACTAGCGGGTCCACCGGGGAGCTGTTTTTT.